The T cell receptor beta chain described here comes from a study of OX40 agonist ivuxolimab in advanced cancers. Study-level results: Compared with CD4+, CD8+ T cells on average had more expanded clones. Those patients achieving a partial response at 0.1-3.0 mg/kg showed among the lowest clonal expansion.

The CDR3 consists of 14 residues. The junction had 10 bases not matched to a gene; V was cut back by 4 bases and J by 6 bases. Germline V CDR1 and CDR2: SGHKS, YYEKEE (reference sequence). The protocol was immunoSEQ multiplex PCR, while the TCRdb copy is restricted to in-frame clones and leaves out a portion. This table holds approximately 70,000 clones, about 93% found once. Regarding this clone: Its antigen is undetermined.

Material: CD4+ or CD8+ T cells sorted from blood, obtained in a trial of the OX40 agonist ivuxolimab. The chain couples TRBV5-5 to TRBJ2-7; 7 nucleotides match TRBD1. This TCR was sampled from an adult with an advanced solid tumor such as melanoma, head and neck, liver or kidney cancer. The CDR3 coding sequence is TGTGCCAGCAGCCTGGACAGGTCGAATCTCGAGCAGTACTTC. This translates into CASSLDRSNLEQYF.